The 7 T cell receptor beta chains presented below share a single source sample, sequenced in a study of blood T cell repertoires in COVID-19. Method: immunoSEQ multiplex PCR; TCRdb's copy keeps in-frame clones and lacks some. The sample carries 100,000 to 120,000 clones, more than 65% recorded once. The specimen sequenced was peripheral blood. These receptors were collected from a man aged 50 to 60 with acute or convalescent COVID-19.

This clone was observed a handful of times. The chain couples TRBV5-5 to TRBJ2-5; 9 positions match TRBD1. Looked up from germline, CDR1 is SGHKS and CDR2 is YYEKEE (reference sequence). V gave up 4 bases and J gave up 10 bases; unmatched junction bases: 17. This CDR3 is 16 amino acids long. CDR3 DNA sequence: TGTGCCAGCAGCCGGGGTATGGGACAGGGTGCTAATGGCCAGTACTTC. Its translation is CASSRGMGQGANGQYF.

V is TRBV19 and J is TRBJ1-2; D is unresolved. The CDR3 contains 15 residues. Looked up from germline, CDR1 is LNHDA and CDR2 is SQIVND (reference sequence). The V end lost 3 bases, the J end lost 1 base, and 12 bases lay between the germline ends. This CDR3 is CASSMAGLINYGYTF. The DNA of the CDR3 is TGTGCCAGTAGTATGGCGGGATTGATTAACTATGGCTACACCTTC.

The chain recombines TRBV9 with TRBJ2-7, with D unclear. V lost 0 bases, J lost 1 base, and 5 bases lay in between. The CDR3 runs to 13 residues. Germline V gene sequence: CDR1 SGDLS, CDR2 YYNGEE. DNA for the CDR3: TGTGCCAGCAGCGTAGCCGGTTCCTACGAGCAGTACTTC. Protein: CASSVAGSYEQYF.

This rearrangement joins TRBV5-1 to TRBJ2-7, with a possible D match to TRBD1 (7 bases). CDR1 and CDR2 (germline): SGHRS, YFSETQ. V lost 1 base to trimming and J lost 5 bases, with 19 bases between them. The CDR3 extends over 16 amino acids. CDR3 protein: CASSLTGEVELDEQYF. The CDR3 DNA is TGCGCCAGCAGCTTGACAGGGGAGGTCGAACTGGACGAGCAGTACTTC.

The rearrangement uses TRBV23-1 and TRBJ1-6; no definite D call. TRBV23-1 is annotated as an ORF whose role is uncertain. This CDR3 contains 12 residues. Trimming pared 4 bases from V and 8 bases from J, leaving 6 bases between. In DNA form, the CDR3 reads TGCGCCAGCAGTCCCTCCGATTCACCCCTCCACTTT. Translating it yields CASSPSDSPLHF.

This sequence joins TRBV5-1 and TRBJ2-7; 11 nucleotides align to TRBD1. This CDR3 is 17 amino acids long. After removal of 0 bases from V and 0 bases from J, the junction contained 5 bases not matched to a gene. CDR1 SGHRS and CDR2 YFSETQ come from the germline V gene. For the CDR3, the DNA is TGCGCCAGCAGCTTGGTTACGGGACAGGGGGTCTCCTACGAGCAGTACTTC. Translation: CASSLVTGQGVSYEQYF.

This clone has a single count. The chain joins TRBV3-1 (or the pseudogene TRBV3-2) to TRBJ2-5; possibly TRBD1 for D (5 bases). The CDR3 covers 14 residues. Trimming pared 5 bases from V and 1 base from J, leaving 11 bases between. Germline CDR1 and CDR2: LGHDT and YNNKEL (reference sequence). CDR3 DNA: TGTGCCAGCAGCGGTCTAACAGGCCAAGAGACCCAGTACTTC. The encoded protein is CASSGLTGQETQYF.